This T cell receptor (beta chain) was found in a study of shared clonotypes between healthy human individuals. The donors were all Caucasian adults (living in Nashville, Tennessee). Here immunoSEQ multiplex PCR was the method, and the copy in TCRdb shows in-frame clones only, minus some. The sample shows over 2 million clones, 95% of them seen only once. Findings and caveats of the study: An expected dependence of interdonor clonotype sharing on sequencing depth was noted.

Comments on this clone: Its antigen is not identified.

The germline CDR1 and CDR2 sequences are MNHEY and SMNVEV (reference sequence). V lost 5 bases and J lost 4, with 17 bases in between. The CDR3 extends over 16 amino acids. The receptor was derived from a man aged 18-30 years in good health. J is TRBJ2-2 and V is TRBV27; a weak D match, TRBD1 (6 bases). Sequencing was performed on naive CD4+ T cells sorted from blood. Documented subset: CD45RA+ positively selected. DNA of the CDR3: TGTGCCAGCAGTATTCGTACAGGGTTGGGCACCGGGGAGCTGTTTTTT. Translation: CASSIRTGLGTGELFF.